The next 31 T cell receptor beta chains were all read from a single sample in a study of tissue T cells after allogeneic stem cell transplantation. The time point here: mouse harvest day 14 after allogeneic transplant. Each mouse received 10^7 T-cell-depleted marrow cells plus 10^6 splenic CD5+ T cells by tail vein. Sequencing was performed with immunoSEQ multiplex PCR; in TCRdb, only in-frame clones are kept and a portion is missing. This sample has some 7,900 clones, with about 37% found just once. The sample was skin. The receptor source for this set is a female BALB/c mouse given C57BL/6 T cells with graft-versus-host disease after an allogeneic hematopoietic cell transplant.

This clone was observed once. Gene names and germline match the mouse. The DNA read from the CDR3 is TGTGCCAGCAGCCGACTGGGGAGCTCCTATGAACAGTAC. Encoded protein: CASSRLGSSYEQY. The entire CDR3 protein reads CASSRLGSSYEQYF. The chain is built from TRBV3 and TRBJ2-7; TRBD2 matches 8 bases. Read sequence stops 1 residue before the CDR3 end, and the germline J gene provides the missing end. V dropped 5 bases and J dropped 0; count of bases not matched to a gene: 3. The CDR3 runs 14 residues. CDR1 and CDR2 (germline): SNHLY, FYNGKV (reference sequence).

Only a few counts were recorded for this clone. Germline and genes: mouse. The CDR3 is cut off 1 residue early in the read; its end comes from the germline J gene. The chain has TRBV5 and TRBJ2-7; the D gene is possibly TRBD1 (5 bases). The CDR3 totals 15 residues. Germline V CDR1 and CDR2: LGHNA, YNLKQL (reference sequence). V was trimmed by 0 bases and J by 0 bases, leaving 9 bases between them. CDR3 DNA (partial): TGTGCCAGCAGCCAAGATCGAGGGGTCTCCTATGAACAGTAC. Amino acids: CASSQDRGVSYEQY. The full CDR3 is CASSQDRGVSYEQYF.

This clone is labeled medium-sized (0.01 to 0.1%). Here the gene names and germline are mouse. Read coverage stops 1 residue before the CDR3 terminus; the germline J gene supplies the remainder. The V call is TRBV26, the J call TRBJ2-3, with 9 bases lining up with TRBD2. Germline CDR1 reads KGHPV; CDR2 reads FQNQEV (reference sequence). J was trimmed by 6 bases and V by 5 bases; bases with no gene match: 3. This CDR3 spans 13 amino acids. CDR3 DNA, as far as it was read: TGTGCCAGCAGTTCTGGGGGGGTGGAAACGCTGTAT. The encoded protein is CASSSGGVETLY. The full-length CDR3 reads as CASSSGGVETLYF.

Comment on this clone: The germline and genes are mouse ones. The sequence runs out 1 residue before the end of the CDR3; the remainder is reconstructed from the germline J gene. The chain carries TRBV3 and TRBJ1-3, with D possibly being TRBD1 (6 bases). The CDR3 runs to 16 residues. CDR1 and CDR2 from the germline V gene are SNHLY and FYNGKV (reference sequence). V was cut by 4 bases and J by 0 bases, with 13 bases left in between. The CDR3 spells CASSSSGQNSGNTLYF. Partial CDR3 DNA: TGTGCCAGCAGCTCCTCGGGACAAAATTCTGGAAATACGCTCTAT.

This clone appeared a few times. The gene names here belong to mouse. With the read ending 1 residue before the CDR3 end, the germline J gene is used to fill in that end. This chain uses TRBV3 with TRBJ2-4, with 14 bases matching TRBD2. The CDR3 sequence is 16 residues long. V was clipped by 6 bases and J by 1 base; unmatched bases: 3. Germline V gives CDR1 SNHLY, CDR2 FYNGKV (reference sequence). Partial CDR3 DNA: TGTGCCAGCAGACCGGGACTGGGGGGGCGTCAAAACACCTTGTAC. This sequence encodes CASRPGLGGRQNTLY. The full CDR3 protein is CASRPGLGGRQNTLYF.

On this clone: The gene names given are mouse names. The read terminates 1 residue before the CDR3 end, so the remaining end is supplied by the germline J gene. The rearrangement links TRBV3 to TRBJ2-2, with 10 bases aligning to TRBD2. The CDR3 loop spans 15 amino acids. CDR1 is SNHLY and CDR2 is FYNGKV in the germline V gene (reference sequence). With V trimmed by 3 bases and J by 2 bases, 0 bases remained unmatched. The CDR3 reads CASSLTGGNTGQLYF. The part of the CDR3 DNA that was read is TGTGCCAGCAGCTTGACTGGGGGGAACACCGGGCAGCTCTAC. Drawing the rest from reference TRBV3 and TRBJ2-2, the complete variable domain is GPKVLQIPSHQIIDMGQMVTLNCDPVSNHLYFYWYKQILGQQMEFLVNFYNGKVMEKSKLFKDQFSVERPDGSYFTLKIQPTALEDSAVYFCASSLTGGNTGQLYFGEGSKLTVL.

As concerns this clone: Mouse names are used for the genes. Sequencing ends 1 residue short of the CDR3 end; the germline J gene provides the rest. This chain joins TRBV26 and TRBJ2-3; the D is unclear. CDR3 length: 15 amino acids. Germline V gene sequence: CDR1 KGHPV, CDR2 FQNQEV (reference sequence). Trimming left V 1 base short and J 3 bases short, with 11 bases between. This CDR3 is CASSLLRGRAETLYF. The sequenced CDR3 bases are TGTGCCAGCAGTCTGTTACGGGGTCGGGCAGAAACGCTGTAT.

As concerns this clone: Mouse names are used for the genes. The read terminates 1 residue before the CDR3 end, so the remaining end is supplied by the germline J gene. V gene TRBV26 combines with J gene TRBJ2-7, with 8 bases matching TRBD2. The CDR3 is 13 amino acids. The V gene's germline CDR1 is KGHPV and CDR2 FQNQEV (reference sequence). V trimming: 2 bases; J trimming: 6 bases; junction bases outside the gene matches: 3. The chain's CDR3 is CASSLMGGSEQYF. CDR3 bases read: TGTGCCAGCAGTCTGATGGGGGGGAGTGAACAGTAC.

As concerns this clone: Mouse gene names apply. With the read ending 1 residue before the CDR3 end, the germline J gene is used to fill in that end. V and J are TRBV3 and TRBJ2-5; the D is unclear. From germline, CDR1 is SNHLY and CDR2 FYNGKV (reference sequence). This CDR3 region has 13 residues. Trimming pared 3 bases from V and 6 bases from J, leaving 10 bases between. The CDR3: CASSFGGWDTQYF. The CDR3 bases that were read are TGTGCCAGCAGCTTTGGAGGGTGGGACACCCAGTAC.

This clone is medium-sized within its sample. The gene names here belong to mouse. The read finishes 1 residue shy of the CDR3 end, and the germline J gene is used to complete it. The chain employs TRBV4 and TRBJ2-4; 7 positions match TRBD2. J lost 0 bases, V lost 4 bases, and 1 base had no gene match. The germline V gene has CDR1 LGHDT and CDR2 YNNKQL (reference sequence). This CDR3 spans 14 amino acids. The CDR3: CASSWGGSQNTLYF. The CDR3 DNA, read in part, is TGTGCCAGCAGCTGGGGGGGTAGTCAAAACACCTTGTAC.

For this clone: Genes and germline are mouse. The CDR3 goes on 1 residue after the read ends, and that part is filled in from the germline J gene. This chain uses TRBV13-2 with TRBJ2-7; D might be TRBD1 or TRBD2, each matching 5 bases. CDR3 length: 13 residues. Trimming shortened V by 5 bases and J by 4 bases, and 13 bases separated the two germline ends. Germline CDR1 and CDR2: NNHNN and SYGAGS (reference sequence). The DNA read from the CDR3 is TGTGCCAGCGGGGAACGGGGCGCGTATGAACAGTAC. Its protein is CASGERGAYEQY. The entire CDR3 protein reads CASGERGAYEQYF.

This clone is deemed medium-sized (0.01 to 0.1%). The genes and germline here are from mouse. The read ends 1 residue shy of where the CDR3 ends; the end is completed using the germline J gene. The rearrangement joins TRBV23 to TRBJ2-4; TRBD2, the D gene given by the table, was not confirmed from the DNA. This CDR3 spans 13 amino acids. CDR1 and CDR2 (germline): KGHTA, FQNQQP. This CDR3 reads CSSSHWGENTLYF. The part of the CDR3 DNA that was read is TGCTCCAGCAGTCACTGGGGGGAAAACACCTTGTAC.

To note about this clone: Gene names refer to mouse genes. The CDR3 goes on 1 residue after the read ends, and that part is filled in from the germline J gene. The V and J genes are TRBV26 and TRBJ2-1, with 8 bases fitting TRBD2. CDR3 size: 16 residues. V lost 0 bases and J lost 2; bases outside the gene matches: 3. Germline CDR1 KGHPV, CDR2 FQNQEV (reference sequence). The sequenced CDR3 bases are TGTGCCAGCAGTCTGTCGCGCTGGGGGGACTATGCTGAGCAGTTC. This sequence encodes CASSLSRWGDYAEQF. The full CDR3 is CASSLSRWGDYAEQFF. Full variable domain (remainder filled in from reference TRBV26 and TRBJ2-1): NSKVIQTPRYLVKGQGQKAKMRCIPEKGHPVVFWYQQNKNNEFKFLINFQNQEVLQQIDMTEKRFSAECPSNSPCSLEIQSSEAGDSALYLCASSLSRWGDYAEQFFGPGTRLTVL.

About this clone itself: Genes and germline come from the mouse. The read stops 1 residue short of the end of the CDR3; the missing end is completed from the germline J gene. The chain has TRBV26 and TRBJ1-1; tentative D call: TRBD1 (6 bases). Germline V lookup: CDR1 KGHPV, CDR2 FQNQEV (reference sequence). The CDR3 runs to 15 residues. V lost 6 bases, J lost 1 base, and 15 bases lay in between. The part of the CDR3 DNA that was read is TGTGCCAGCAGGCCTACCGGGACAAAAAACACAGAAGTCTTC. Amino acid sequence: CASRPTGTKNTEVF. The full CDR3 protein is CASRPTGTKNTEVFF.

There are a few counts of this clone. Germline and genes: mouse. The read ends 1 residue shy of where the CDR3 ends; the end is completed using the germline J gene. V is TRBV29 and J is TRBJ2-7, with 11 bases identical to TRBD2. The germline gives CDR1 MSHET, CDR2 SYDVDS. CDR3 length: 16 residues. V was clipped by 2 bases and J by 0 bases; unmatched bases: 3. The CDR3 loop reads CASSLRDWGSSYEQYF. The sequenced CDR3 bases are TGTGCTAGCAGTTTAAGGGACTGGGGGAGCTCCTATGAACAGTAC.

This clone is judged medium-sized. Genes here carry mouse names. The chain's CDR3 is CASRPRQYYEQYF. The covered CDR3 bases are TGTGCCAGCAGACCGCGACAATACTATGAACAGTAC. The genes are TRBV14 and TRBJ2-7; D remains ambiguous. The read gets to within 1 residue of the CDR3 end, and the germline J gene fills in the rest. The CDR3 sequence is 13 residues long. Trimming cost V 5 bases and J 3 bases, with 12 bases left between them. Per the germline V gene, CDR1 is SGHDT and CDR2 is FRDEAV.

This clone has a handful of counts. Gene names are mouse gene names. The CDR3 end is not reached by the read, which stops 1 residue before it; the germline J gene fills it in. The rearrangement joins TRBV26 to TRBJ1-1, with D perhaps TRBD1 (5 bases). Trimming took off 2 bases at V and 4 bases at J, with 11 bases between the two ends. CDR3 length: 14 residues. Germline CDR1 and CDR2: KGHPV and FQNQEV (reference sequence). The CDR3 is CASSLRQGGTEVFF. The CDR3 bases that were read are TGTGCCAGCAGTCTGAGGCAGGGAGGCACAGAAGTCTTC.

In the case of this clone: Gene names are mouse gene names. The read ends 1 residue shy of where the CDR3 ends; the end is completed using the germline J gene. This chain links TRBV26 with TRBJ1-1, with 8 bases that match TRBD1. Germline trimming cut 6 bases from V and 3 bases from J; bases unmatched to any gene: 6. The CDR3 loop spans 14 amino acids. Germline CDR1 reads KGHPV; CDR2 reads FQNQEV (reference sequence). The sequenced CDR3 bases are TGTGCCAGCAGCCGACGACAGGGGTACACAGAAGTCTTC. This gives the protein CASSRRQGYTEVF. The whole CDR3 sequence reads CASSRRQGYTEVFF.

This clone has a handful of counts. Genes and germline are mouse. The read falls 1 residue short of the CDR3 end, and the missing part is taken from the germline J gene. Other DNA sequences in the sample encode the same CDR3. The gene calls are TRBV3 and TRBJ2-7; TRBD2 agrees at 8 bases. This CDR3 contains 14 residues. Germline CDR1 reads SNHLY; CDR2 reads FYNGKV (reference sequence). Unmatched junction bases numbered 4, after V lost 2 bases and J lost 4 bases. The CDR3 bases that were read are TGTGCCAGCAGCTTAAGAACTGGGGGTTATGAACAGTAC. As protein: CASSLRTGGYEQY. The CDR3, in full, reads CASSLRTGGYEQYF.

This clone appeared a few times. The gene symbols are mouse symbols. The read terminates 1 residue before the CDR3 end, so the remaining end is supplied by the germline J gene. The gene calls are TRBV26 and TRBJ2-3; D is unresolved. CDR1 and CDR2 from the germline V gene are KGHPV and FQNQEV (reference sequence). The CDR3 is made up of 16 amino acids. V shed 4 bases and J shed 1 base, with 15 bases lying between them. The part of the CDR3 DNA that was read is TGTGCCAGCAGTCCCCTACAGACCCCTGGTGCAGAAACGCTGTAT. It specifies CASSPLQTPGAETLY. The full CDR3 protein reads CASSPLQTPGAETLYF. The full variable domain, rest sourced from reference TRBV26 and TRBJ2-3, is NSKVIQTPRYLVKGQGQKAKMRCIPEKGHPVVFWYQQNKNNEFKFLINFQNQEVLQQIDMTEKRFSAECPSNSPCSLEIQSSEAGDSALYLCASSPLQTPGAETLYFGSGTRLTVL.

Turning to this clone: The gene names here belong to mouse. Read coverage stops 1 residue before the CDR3 terminus; the germline J gene supplies the remainder. The gene calls are TRBV3 and TRBJ2-4; a possible D gene is TRBD2 (5 bases). Germline V gene data show CDR1 as SNHLY and CDR2 as FYNGKV (reference sequence). This CDR3 has 15 amino acids. The V gene lost 4 bases and the J gene lost 0 bases, with 11 bases spanning the gap. Here the CDR3 reads CASSSRVGSQNTLYF. CDR3 DNA (partial): TGTGCCAGCAGCTCTCGGGTGGGGAGTCAAAACACCTTGTAC. Drawing the rest from reference TRBV3 and TRBJ2-4, the complete variable domain is GPKVLQIPSHQIIDMGQMVTLNCDPVSNHLYFYWYKQILGQQMEFLVNFYNGKVMEKSKLFKDQFSVERPDGSYFTLKIQPTALEDSAVYFCASSSRVGSQNTLYFGAGTRLSVL.

In regard to this clone: Gene names refer to mouse genes. The CDR3 end is not reached by the read, which stops 1 residue before it; the germline J gene fills it in. V usage is TRBV3 and J usage is TRBJ1-5; D uncertain. The CDR3 runs to 14 residues. Germline loops: CDR1 SNHLY, CDR2 FYNGKV (reference sequence). V lost 3 bases and J 0 bases, leaving 6 bases between the germline ends. CDR3 sequence reads: CASSLTLNNQAPLF. The CDR3 bases that were read are TGTGCCAGCAGCTTGACCCTTAACAACCAGGCTCCGCTT.

This clone is medium-sized within its sample. Gene names follow the mouse nomenclature. With the read ending 1 residue before the CDR3 end, the germline J gene is used to fill in that end. The V call is TRBV23, the J call TRBJ2-1; the table calls TRBD1, which could not be checked here. Germline V gene sequence: CDR1 KGHTA, CDR2 FQNQQP. CDR3 length: 14 residues. This chain's CDR3 is CSSSQNAGRAEQFF. The covered CDR3 bases are TGCTCCAGCAGTCAAAACGCAGGGAGGGCTGAGCAGTTC.

Concerning this clone: Gene names and germline refer to mouse. Read data end 1 residue before the CDR3 end; the end is taken from the germline J gene. The chain uses TRBV31 and TRBJ1-2; 7 bases are a match to TRBD1. V shed 3 bases, J shed 0 bases, and the junction held 4 bases outside the gene matches. Germline loops: CDR1 GKSSPN, CDR2 SITVG. The CDR3 covers 14 residues. The sequenced CDR3 bases are TGTGCCTGGAGGGACAGGTTTGCAAACTCCGACTACACC. Its protein product is CAWRDRFANSDYT. The entire CDR3 is CAWRDRFANSDYTF.

In its sample, this clone ranks as medium-sized. The gene symbols are mouse symbols. The CDR3 extends 1 residue past the end of the read, so its final part is completed from the germline J gene. The V gene is TRBV3, the J gene TRBJ2-5; perhaps TRBD1 as D (6 bases). The CDR3 extends over 12 amino acids. V gave up 5 bases and J gave up 5 bases, with 8 bases separating them. Germline CDR1 is SNHLY and CDR2 is FYNGKV (reference sequence). The CDR3 sequence: CASSNRVDTQYF. The covered CDR3 bases are TGTGCCAGCAGCAACAGGGTAGACACCCAGTAC. Variable domain in full (rest from reference TRBV3 and TRBJ2-5): GPKVLQIPSHQIIDMGQMVTLNCDPVSNHLYFYWYKQILGQQMEFLVNFYNGKVMEKSKLFKDQFSVERPDGSYFTLKIQPTALEDSAVYFCASSNRVDTQYFGPGTRLLVL.

As regards this clone: The listed genes are named as in mouse. The CDR3 goes on 1 residue after the read ends, and that part is filled in from the germline J gene. The rearrangement links TRBV23 to TRBJ2-7. Germline values: CDR1 KGHTA, CDR2 FQNQQP. CDR3 length: 14 amino acids. Here the CDR3 reads CSSSQLGASYEQYF. CDR3 DNA (partial): TGCTCCAGCAGTCAATTGGGGGCCTCCTATGAACAGTAC.

The sample holds a few counts of this clone. Gene names are the mouse ones. The read ends 1 residue before the CDR3 terminus; that terminus is restored from the germline J gene. This chain uses TRBV26 with TRBJ1-1; tentative D call: TRBD1 (5 bases). The ends were cut back, 8 bases at V and 1 base at J, with 8 bases in the middle. CDR1 and CDR2 from the germline V gene are KGHPV and FQNQEV (reference sequence). The CDR3 loop spans 12 amino acids. The DNA read from the CDR3 is TGTGCCAGCGGGCAGGGGAACACAGAAGTCTTC. Its translation is CASGQGNTEVF. The full CDR3 protein reads CASGQGNTEVFF.

On this clone: Mouse gene names and germline throughout. Read sequence stops 1 residue before the CDR3 end, and the germline J gene provides the missing end. This sequence joins TRBV4 and TRBJ2-5; TRBD1 might be the D (5 bases). The CDR3 is made up of 13 amino acids. Germline lookup yields CDR1 LGHDT and CDR2 YNNKQL (reference sequence). The V gene lost 3 bases and the J gene lost 2 bases, with 6 bases spanning the gap. The DNA read from the CDR3 is TGTGCCAGCAGCTACAGGGTCCAAGACACCCAGTAC. It yields the protein CASSYRVQDTQY. The full CDR3 sequence reads CASSYRVQDTQYF.

The table lists this clone with a few counts. The gene symbols are mouse symbols. The CDR3 loop is CASSRQGALAEQFF. The covered CDR3 bases are TGTGCCAGCAGCCGACAGGGGGCCCTTGCTGAGCAGTTC. This chain links TRBV15 with TRBJ2-1; 10 nucleotides match TRBD1. With the read ending 1 residue before the CDR3 end, the germline J gene is used to fill in that end. Germline V gives CDR1 SGHND, CDR2 FRSKSL. The V segment lost 6 bases and the J segment 6 bases; nucleotides outside the gene matches: 5. This CDR3 comprises 14 residues.

A few counts support this clone. Gene labels here are mouse ones. The CDR3 is cut off 1 residue early in the read; its end comes from the germline J gene. The same CDR3 arises from other DNA sequences in this sample as well. The rearrangement joins TRBV26 to TRBJ2-5; 10 positions agree with TRBD1. The CDR3 consists of 14 residues. V lost 2 bases, J lost 4 bases, and 0 bases stayed unmatched. Germline V CDR1 and CDR2: KGHPV, FQNQEV (reference sequence). The sequenced CDR3 bases are TGTGCCAGCAGTCTGGGGACAGGGGAAGACACCCAGTAC. Translated, it gives CASSLGTGEDTQY. The full CDR3 protein reads CASSLGTGEDTQYF.

This clone was picked up one time. The gene names here belong to mouse. Sequencing ends 1 residue short of the CDR3 end; the germline J gene provides the rest. The chain uses TRBV26 and TRBJ2-5; TRBD2 matches 7 bases. The V segment lost 3 bases and the J segment 1 base; nucleotides outside the gene matches: 4. This CDR3 is 15 amino acids long. The germline V gene encodes CDR1 KGHPV and CDR2 FQNQEV (reference sequence). The sequenced CDR3 bases are TGTGCCAGCAGTCTACGCTGGGGGTACCAAGACACCCAGTAC. Its translation: CASSLRWGYQDTQY. Given in full, the CDR3 is CASSLRWGYQDTQYF.